A single sample is the source of the 7 T cell receptor beta chains below, sequenced in a study of T-cell reconstitution after alpha-beta-depleted transplantation in children. Preparing the TCRbeta library involved the use of unique molecular identifiers. One entry per CDR3 protein results from TCRdb running MiXCR on the PCR reads. The profile shows 610,000 or so distinct CDR3 sequences, 25% to 30% of them singletons. The material was PBMCs, obtained before TCRalphabeta/CD19-depleted stem cell transplant. The receptors shown here come from a boy under two years old with Wiskott-Aldrich syndrome, due to receive a stem cell transplant.

This sequence joins TRBV12-3 or TRBV12-4 and TRBJ1-1; the D is unclear. Trimming removed 4 bases at V and 4 bases at J, with 7 bases between. This CDR3 has 12 residues. The CDR3 here is CASSYTATEAFF. CDR3 nucleotide sequence: TGTGCCAGCAGTTACACTGCCACTGAAGCTTTCTTT.

This clonotype was seen only a few times. The rearrangement links TRBV9 to TRBJ2-1, with D perhaps matching TRBD2 (6 bases). The ends were cut back, 4 bases at V and 2 bases at J, with 16 bases in the middle. This CDR3 has 16 amino acids. In germline, CDR1 is SGDLS, CDR2 YYNGEE. CDR3 loop: CASSPRTGATYNEQFF. CDR3 DNA: TGTGCCAGCAGCCCCCGAACGGGAGCGACCTACAATGAGCAGTTCTTC.

The chain couples TRBV7-6 to TRBJ2-2, with unresolved D. The germline V gene encodes CDR1 SGHVS and CDR2 FNYEAQ. This CDR3 region has 14 residues. V shed 1 base and J shed 4 bases, with 7 bases lying between them. The CDR3 here is CASSLGRTTGELFF. CDR3 sequence (DNA): TGTGCCAGCAGCTTAGGACGTACCACCGGGGAGCTGTTTTTT.

This clonotype was counted a few times. The chain links TRBV7-3 to TRBJ2-7, with D maybe TRBD1 (6 bases). Trimming left V 1 base short and J 2 bases short, with 9 bases between. Germline V gene sequence: CDR1 SGHTA, CDR2 FQGTGA. The CDR3 loop spans 14 amino acids. CDR3 protein: CASSLKAGAYEQYF. The DNA of the CDR3 is TGTGCCAGCAGCTTAAAGGCAGGGGCCTACGAGCAGTACTTC.

This chain uses TRBV5-1 with TRBJ1-1; weak D call: TRBD1 (6 bases). Trimming left V 1 base short and J 3 bases short, with 10 bases between. The germline gives CDR1 SGHRS, CDR2 YFSETQ. CDR3 size: 14 residues. This CDR3 reads CASSLLQGYTEAFF. The CDR3 DNA reads as TGCGCCAGCAGCTTGTTACAGGGCTACACTGAAGCTTTCTTT.

This clonotype was seen more than once but under ten times. V and J are TRBV5-5 and TRBJ1-3; D might be TRBD1 (5 bases). With 4 bases removed from V and 3 bases from J, the gap between germline ends came to 11 bases. There are 14 residues in the CDR3. CDR1 SGHKS and CDR2 YYEKEE come from the germline V gene (reference sequence). The CDR3 region has the DNA TGTGCCAGCAGCACCGGGACCGTTGGAAACACCATATATTTT. Translating gives CASSTGTVGNTIYF.

This clonotype has a handful of counts. The chain links TRBV20-1 to TRBJ2-7; D might be TRBD2 (6 bases). Germline CDR1 reads DFQATT; CDR2 reads SNEGSKA (reference sequence). The CDR3 has 14 residues. V shed 5 bases and J shed 7 bases, with 21 bases lying between them. CDR3 bases: TGCAGTGCTTGGAGGACCTTAGCGGCGGGAGAGCAGTACTTC. It encodes CSAWRTLAAGEQYF.